This entry features one T cell receptor (beta chain) sequence. Which antigen it targets is not known. Base quality data are lacking; no much larger clone is found one base away. The CDR3 regions of human TCRbeta chains were subjected to immunosequencing. Under the source paper's analysis protocol: TCRs in the repertoires were compared against a reference library of SARS-CoV-2-specific TCRs that had been generated with the MIRA antigen-specificity platform. Breadth was defined as the fraction of unique TCRs that were SARS-CoV-2-associated, and depth was defined as the fraction of total T cells that were SARS-CoV-2-associated. Using the MIRA data, every spike-specific TCR was mapped to the spike region that the TCR reacted to and assigned to either a CD4 or a CD8 class. Log10-transformed breadth and depth values were compared by one-way ANOVA with Sidak's multiple comparisons tests. Entries here come from immuneACCESS through TCRdb and include only in-frame sequences with V and J called. Some clones fail to appear in such tables; in the studies checked, an unresolved V gene covers under half of the shortfall, and the cause of the remainder is unknown. V and J calls and clone size are those listed in that table; D and trimming were worked out from the DNA. The sample contains about 110,000 clones, around 93% of them found a single time. The ten largest account for approximately 8.9% of the sample.

This entry comes from a study of T cell responses to AZD1222 COVID-19 vaccine (dated by TCRdb to the early 2020s). Some background on the complete study: A total of 230 to 250 trial participants underwent TCR sequencing, of whom approximately 200 had received two doses of AZD1222 and around 25 had received two doses of the MenACWY control vaccine. Trial participants were enrolled by age into subgroups of 18-55, 56-69 and 70-plus years, and around 150, 28 and 57 TCR-sequenced participants, respectively, were included in these subgroups.

Here V drops 0 bases and J drops 5 bases, and the junction holds 19 bases not matched to any gene. Reading the germline V gene gives CDR1 SGHRS and CDR2 YFSETQ. The CDR3 runs 20 residues from the cysteine to the phenylalanine. Only the CDR3 region is kept as DNA, spanning 60 bases read in frame from base 1. The time point label of this sample denotes: about 28 days (+/-7) after the second vaccine dose. Because spike-specific TCR depth and breadth did not differ between the two schedules, AZD1222 recipients who got a second dose at roughly 4 weeks were pooled with those who got a second dose at roughly 12 weeks. Samples from vaccinated people were obtained from the UK trials COV001 and COV002, which included a single-blind randomized controlled phase 2/3 trial of AZD1222 (ChAdOx1 nCoV-19) in healthy adults. For TCRbeta chain sequencing, PBMC samples were collected from trial participants at day 0 and at day 28 after the second dose.

Study-level results and caveats: In the small 56-69-year group, the increase in depth fell short of significance, most likely because of low power. Most participants were white British and females outnumbered males, and the authors suggested that clonal diversity may have been underestimated. Conclusions about previously exposed vaccinees were limited because only a handful of AZD1222 recipients were SARS-CoV-2 seropositive at baseline. Because no day 14 peak-response samples were available, repertoires were characterized only after the peak T cell response. A significant rise in spike-specific TCR breadth and depth was observed after two AZD1222 doses relative to day 0 and relative to MenACWY recipients. The whole spike protein was spanned by vaccine-associated CD4 TCRs, and dominant responses were seen in regions 160-218 and 743-854. Nearly half of unique spike-specific TCRs reportedly recognized epitopes outside regions mutated in the B.1.351 and B.1.1.7 variants.

The sequence links TRBV5-1 to TRBJ2-1; TRBD1 aligns with 8 central bases. This TCR derives from an adult who received the AZD1222 COVID-19 vaccine. Sequenced material: peripheral blood, taken 28 days after the second AZD1222 dose. The sequence in DNA is TGCGCCAGCAGCTTGGATTTTTCGGTTTTCGCGGACAGGGTACACAATGAGCAGTTCTTC. The resulting protein is CASSLDFSVFADRVHNEQFF.